Presented here are 25 T cell receptor beta chains from one specimen sequenced in a study of T cell responses to AZD1222 COVID-19 vaccine (dated by TCRdb to the early 2020s). Library preparation used the immunoSEQ multiplex PCR assay. TCRdb holds this immuneACCESS table with in-frame rearrangements only. Some clones are missing; in checked studies, unresolved V genes explain under half, and the rest has no known cause. The sample has around 160,000 clones on record, about 89% of them singletons. The top ten clones comprise approximately 3.9% of the sample. Sample time point, as interpreted from the label and publication: about 28 days (+/-7) after the second vaccine dose. Sequenced material: peripheral blood, taken 28 days after the second AZD1222 dose. The receptors come from an adult who received the AZD1222 COVID-19 vaccine.

This clone has just one count. V is TRBV21-1 and J is TRBJ1-4; TRBD1, the table's D call, was not compared with the DNA. TRBV21-1 is shown as a pseudogene. The CDR3 sequence is 15 residues long. CDR3: CASSKVCRTGEKLFF. The CDR3 DNA is TGTGCCAGCAGCAAAGTTTGCAGGACAGGGGAAAAACTGTTTTTT.

The chain joins TRBV2 to TRBJ1-5; no reliable D call. Germline V lookup: CDR1 SNHLY, CDR2 FYNNEI. CDR3 length equals 15 residues. Deletions cut 4 bases from V and 3 bases from J, with 13 bases between. The CDR3 region is CASSGQTLTNQPQHF. The CDR3 nucleotides are TGTGCCAGCAGTGGCCAGACACTTACCAATCAGCCCCAGCATTTT.

The J gene is TRBJ2-1, the V gene TRBV2; weak D call: TRBD2 (6 bases). The CDR3 sequence is 16 residues long. Trimming took off 6 bases at V and 0 bases at J, with 15 bases between the two ends. CDR1 and CDR2 from the germline V gene are SNHLY and FYNNEI. The CDR3 loop is CASSPLASRSYNEQFF. DNA of the CDR3: TGTGCCAGCAGCCCCCTAGCGTCCCGCTCCTACAATGAGCAGTTCTTC.

This clone was recorded once. The rearrangement joins TRBV6-6 to TRBJ1-1; D might be TRBD1 (6 bases). CDR3 size: 16 residues. Germline assignment: CDR1 MNHNY and CDR2 SVGAGI (reference sequence). Trimming left V 5 bases short and J 0 bases short, with 16 bases between. CDR3 bases: TGTGCCAGCAGTCGAGACCACAGGGCAATGAACACTGAAGCTTTCTTT. Its protein product is CASSRDHRAMNTEAFF.

The chain is built from TRBV27 and TRBJ2-3; D may be TRBD1 (5 bases). CDR1 is MNHEY, CDR2 SMNVEV, per germline (reference sequence). With 6 bases removed from V and 2 bases from J, the gap between germline ends came to 18 bases. This CDR3 has 16 residues. The CDR3 DNA reads as TGTGCCAGCAGCACAAATTTGGGGCTGATCACAGATACGCAGTATTTT. Protein sequence: CASSTNLGLITDTQYF.

This chain links TRBV30 with TRBJ1-2; perhaps TRBD1 as D (5 bases). V was shortened by 5 bases and J by 3 bases, with 22 bases between the two germline ends. The V gene's germline CDR1 is GTSNPN and CDR2 SVGIG (reference sequence). The CDR3 length is 16 residues. CDR3 sequence (DNA): TGTGCCTGGGCCCCACCCCGACAGACGGTTGACTATGGCTACACCTTC. Translating it yields CAWAPPRQTVDYGYTF. The whole variable domain, remainder taken from reference TRBV30 and TRBJ1-2, is SQTIHQWPATLVQPVGSPLSLECTVEGTSNPNLYWYRQAAGRGLQLLFYSVGIGQISSEVPQNLSASRPQDRQFILSSKKLLLSDSGFYLCAWAPPRQTVDYGYTFGSGTRLTVV.

The chain recombines TRBV24-1 with TRBJ1-2; D may be TRBD1 (5 bases). V lost 2 bases to trimming and J lost 0 bases, with 6 bases between them. CDR1 is KGHDR and CDR2 is SFDVKD in the germline V gene. The CDR3 runs to 14 residues. The CDR3 protein is CATSDSGPNYGYTF. CDR3 nucleotides: TGTGCCACCAGTGATTCGGGACCTAACTATGGCTACACCTTC.

The V and J genes are TRBV7-2 and TRBJ2-5; 12 bases line up with TRBD1. Trimming cost V 5 bases and J 1 base; bases outside gene matches: 14. The CDR3 consists of 19 residues. Germline CDR1 SGHTA, CDR2 FQGNSA. CDR3 sequence (DNA): TGTGCCAGCAGCCTGGGACAGGGGGCGCATAGCGGGGGCCAAGAGACCCAGTACTTC. Residues: CASSLGQGAHSGGQETQYF. The full variable domain, rest sourced from reference TRBV7-2 and TRBJ2-5, is GAGVSQSPSNKVTEKGKDVELRCDPISGHTALYWYRQSLGQGLEFLIYFQGNSAPDKSGLPSDRFSAERTGGSVSTLTIQRTQQEDSAVYLCASSLGQGAHSGGQETQYFGPGTRLLVL.

The chain joins TRBV3-1 (or the pseudogene TRBV3-2) to TRBJ1-6; maybe TRBD1 (6 bases). The CDR3 loop spans 15 amino acids. Trimming pared 2 bases from V and 10 bases from J, leaving 15 bases between. Germline V CDR1 and CDR2: LGHDT, YNNKEL (reference sequence). As DNA, the CDR3 is TGTGCCAGCAGCCAACCCACAGGGTCTGCGTCACCCCTCCACTTT. Translating gives CASSQPTGSASPLHF.

V usage is TRBV23-1 and J usage is TRBJ1-2; D is undetermined. TRBV23-1 counts as an open reading frame of uncertain function. This CDR3 contains 11 residues. V was shortened by 3 bases and J by 13 bases, with 12 bases between the two germline ends. CDR3 nucleotide sequence: TGCGCCAGCAGTCACGGGAGACCCTCCACCTTC. Its translation: CASSHGRPSTF.

This clone was found once. This chain links TRBV19 with TRBJ1-2; D may be TRBD1 (5 bases). The germline V gene has CDR1 LNHDA and CDR2 SQIVND (reference sequence). The CDR3 runs to 15 residues. The ends were cut back, 4 bases at V and 0 bases at J, with 12 bases in the middle. The CDR3 coding sequence is TGTGCCAGTAGTAGGGGGGAAGTGGCTAACTATGGCTACACCTTC. Its protein product is CASSRGEVANYGYTF. Combining the CDR3 with reference TRBV19 and TRBJ1-2 gives the whole variable domain DGGITQSPKYLFRKEGQNVTLSCEQNLNHDAMYWYRQDPGQGLRLIYYSQIVNDFQKGDIAEGYSVSREKKESFPLTVTSAQKNPTAFYLCASSRGEVANYGYTFGSGTRLTVV.

The rearrangement joins TRBV5-1 to TRBJ1-4; 7 nucleotides match TRBD1. V shed 1 base, J shed 6 bases, and the junction held 6 bases outside the gene matches. Germline loops: CDR1 SGHRS, CDR2 YFSETQ. CDR3 size: 15 residues. The CDR3 DNA reads as TGCGCCAGCAGCTTGACAGGGGCTGGGGATGAAAAACTGTTTTTT. Translating gives CASSLTGAGDEKLFF.

Regarding this clone: The sample holds other DNA sequences that translate to the same CDR3. The chain uses TRBV19 and TRBJ2-5; weak D call: TRBD2 (5 bases). The V gene lost 1 base and the J gene lost 4 bases, with 10 bases spanning the gap. The CDR3 contains 14 residues. Germline CDR1 is LNHDA and CDR2 is SQIVND (reference sequence). CDR3: CASSIGAGGETQYF. In DNA form, the CDR3 reads TGTGCCAGTAGTATAGGAGCAGGAGGAGAGACCCAGTACTTC.

This sequence joins TRBV7-2 and TRBJ2-5, with 14 bases matching TRBD2. With V trimmed by 4 bases and J by 3 bases, 7 bases remained unmatched. The CDR3 loop spans 17 amino acids. CDR1 is SGHTA, CDR2 FQGNSA, per germline. The CDR3: CASSSLGGLAGEETQYF. CDR3 in DNA: TGTGCCAGCAGCTCCTTAGGGGGACTAGCGGGAGAAGAGACCCAGTACTTC.

The chain links TRBV29-1 to TRBJ1-2, with 7 bases matching TRBD1. The CDR3 runs 15 residues. Germline V lookup: CDR1 SQVTM, CDR2 ANQGSEA. J was trimmed by 5 bases and V by 0 bases; bases with no gene match: 9. CDR3 protein: CSVEDQRRGLYGYTF. The CDR3 nucleotides are TGCAGCGTTGAAGATCAAAGAAGGGGGCTTTATGGCTACACCTTC.

The chain is built from TRBV30 and TRBJ1-2; D gene ambiguous. The CDR3 extends over 13 amino acids. V was pared by 5 bases and J by 8 bases, with 18 bases between. From germline, CDR1 is GTSNPN and CDR2 SVGIG (reference sequence). CDR3 protein: CAWSHEPKMGYTF. CDR3 nucleotides: TGTGCCTGGTCTCACGAGCCCAAGATGGGCTACACCTTC.

V and J are TRBV19 and TRBJ1-2; the D gene is possibly TRBD1 (5 bases). CDR3 size: 17 residues. With 0 bases removed from V and 5 bases from J, the gap between germline ends came to 19 bases. Germline V gives CDR1 LNHDA, CDR2 SQIVND (reference sequence). CDR3 bases: TGTGCCAGTAGTATAGATCCGGAGACAGCGCTCGTTTATGGCTACACCTTC. It is translated as CASSIDPETALVYGYTF.

This chain joins TRBV2 and TRBJ2-7; either TRBD1 or TRBD2 may supply D (5 bases each). The CDR3 loop spans 15 amino acids. Germline CDR1 reads SNHLY; CDR2 reads FYNNEI. V was trimmed by 3 bases and J by 1 base, leaving 13 bases between them. The CDR3 protein is CASSDGAQISYEQYF. For the CDR3, the DNA is TGTGCCAGCAGTGACGGGGCTCAAATTTCCTACGAGCAGTACTTC. Full variable domain (outside the CDR3, taken from reference TRBV2 and TRBJ2-7): EPEVTQTPSHQVTQMGQEVILRCVPISNHLYFYWYRQILGQKVEFLVSFYNNEISEKSEIFDDQFSVERPDGSNFTLKIRSTKLEDSAMYFCASSDGAQISYEQYFGPGTRLTVT.

This clone was found once. The chain couples TRBV12-3 or TRBV12-4 to TRBJ2-7, with D possibly TRBD2 on 6 matching bases. The CDR3 totals 13 residues. Trimming shortened V by 7 bases and J by 4 bases, and 14 bases separated the two germline ends. The CDR3: CASNQAGIYEQYF. In DNA form, the CDR3 reads TGTGCCAGCAACCAGGCGGGGATATACGAGCAGTACTTC.

This chain links TRBV7-2 with TRBJ2-3; D is undetermined. CDR1 and CDR2 from the germline V gene are SGHTA and FQGNSA. The CDR3 spans 15 residues. V lost 5 bases to trimming and J lost 6 bases, with 18 bases between them. CDR3 loop: CASSDDKFLGDTQYF. The DNA for the CDR3 is TGTGCCAGCAGCGACGACAAGTTCCTGGGCGATACGCAGTATTTT. The entire variable domain, with the rest obtained from reference TRBV7-2 and TRBJ2-3, is as follows: GAGVSQSPSNKVTEKGKDVELRCDPISGHTALYWYRQSLGQGLEFLIYFQGNSAPDKSGLPSDRFSAERTGGSVSTLTIQRTQQEDSAVYLCASSDDKFLGDTQYFGPGTRLTVL.

This chain joins TRBV19 and TRBJ2-1; 12 nucleotides match TRBD2. Germline V gene sequence: CDR1 LNHDA, CDR2 SQIVND (reference sequence). This CDR3 region has 15 residues. V lost 3 bases, J lost 7 bases, and 4 bases stayed unmatched. For the CDR3, the DNA is TGTGCCAGTAGTATTTCAGGACTAGCGGGAAATGAGCAGTTCTTC. Translation: CASSISGLAGNEQFF.

This clone was counted once. The chain couples TRBV9 to TRBJ2-1, with 7 bases that match TRBD2. The junction had 6 bases not matched to a gene; V was cut back by 4 bases and J by 2 bases. Germline V gene data show CDR1 as SGDLS and CDR2 as YYNGEE. The CDR3 is 15 amino acids. The CDR3 DNA sequence: TGTGCCAGCAGCCGGGGGACTACCACCTACAATGAGCAGTTCTTC. Its protein product is CASSRGTTTYNEQFF.

This rearrangement joins TRBV7-8 to TRBJ1-2, with D possibly TRBD1 on 5 matching bases. Looked up from germline, CDR1 is SGHVS and CDR2 is FQNEAQ. V gave up 1 base and J gave up 4 bases, with 19 bases separating them. This CDR3 is built from 17 residues. The CDR3 here is CASSLGSTAAGGYGYTF. Written as DNA, the CDR3 is TGTGCCAGCAGCTTAGGTAGTACGGCGGCGGGGGGCTATGGCTACACCTTC.

The chain is built from TRBV15 and TRBJ1-2; TRBD1 agrees at 7 bases. Germline V gives CDR1 LNHNV, CDR2 YYDKDF (reference sequence). The CDR3 spans 16 residues. Unmatched junction bases numbered 7, after V lost 2 bases and J lost 1 base. CDR3 DNA: TGTGCCACCAGCAGAACAAACAGGGGCCTTAACTATGGCTACACCTTC. This sequence encodes CATSRTNRGLNYGYTF.

The CDR3 reads CAWRGRRVLSGNTIYF. CDR3 in DNA: TGTGCCTGGAGGGGACGCAGGGTTCTCTCTGGAAACACCATATATTTT. This sequence joins TRBV30 and TRBJ1-3, with D maybe TRBD1 (5 bases). V lost 3 bases, J lost 0 bases, and 15 bases lay in between. The CDR3 runs 16 residues. The germline V gene encodes CDR1 GTSNPN and CDR2 SVGIG (reference sequence).